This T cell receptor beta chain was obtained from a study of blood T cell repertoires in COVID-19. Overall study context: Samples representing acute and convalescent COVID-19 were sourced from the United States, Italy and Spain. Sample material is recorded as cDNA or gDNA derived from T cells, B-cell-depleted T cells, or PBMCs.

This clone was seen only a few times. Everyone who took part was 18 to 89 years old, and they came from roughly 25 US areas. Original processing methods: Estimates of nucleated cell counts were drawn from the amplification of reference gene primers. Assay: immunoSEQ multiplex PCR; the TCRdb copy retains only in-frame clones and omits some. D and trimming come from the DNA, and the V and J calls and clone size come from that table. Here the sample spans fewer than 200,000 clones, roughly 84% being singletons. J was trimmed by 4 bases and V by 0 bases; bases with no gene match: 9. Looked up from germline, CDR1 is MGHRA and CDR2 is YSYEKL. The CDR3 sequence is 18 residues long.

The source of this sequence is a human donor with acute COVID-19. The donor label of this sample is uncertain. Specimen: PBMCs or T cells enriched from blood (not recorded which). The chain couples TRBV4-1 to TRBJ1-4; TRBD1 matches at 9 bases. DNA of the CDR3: TGCGCCAGCAGCCAAGAGAGGGCCGGGACAGGGCTTAATGAAAAACTGTTTTTT. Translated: CASSQERAGTGLNEKLFF.